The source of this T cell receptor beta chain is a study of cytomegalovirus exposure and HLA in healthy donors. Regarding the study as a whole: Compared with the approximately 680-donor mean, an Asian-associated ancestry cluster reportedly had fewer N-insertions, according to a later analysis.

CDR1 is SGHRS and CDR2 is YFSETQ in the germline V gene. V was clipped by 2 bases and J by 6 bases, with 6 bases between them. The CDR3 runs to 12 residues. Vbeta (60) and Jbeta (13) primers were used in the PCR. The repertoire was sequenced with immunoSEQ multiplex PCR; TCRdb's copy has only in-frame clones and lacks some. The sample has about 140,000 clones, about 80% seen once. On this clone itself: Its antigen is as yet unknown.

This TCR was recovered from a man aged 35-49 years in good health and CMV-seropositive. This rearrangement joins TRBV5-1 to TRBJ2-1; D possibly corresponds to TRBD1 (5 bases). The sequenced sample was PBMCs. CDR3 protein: CASSFQGNEQFF. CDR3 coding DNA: TGCGCCAGCAGCTTCCAGGGCAATGAGCAGTTCTTC.